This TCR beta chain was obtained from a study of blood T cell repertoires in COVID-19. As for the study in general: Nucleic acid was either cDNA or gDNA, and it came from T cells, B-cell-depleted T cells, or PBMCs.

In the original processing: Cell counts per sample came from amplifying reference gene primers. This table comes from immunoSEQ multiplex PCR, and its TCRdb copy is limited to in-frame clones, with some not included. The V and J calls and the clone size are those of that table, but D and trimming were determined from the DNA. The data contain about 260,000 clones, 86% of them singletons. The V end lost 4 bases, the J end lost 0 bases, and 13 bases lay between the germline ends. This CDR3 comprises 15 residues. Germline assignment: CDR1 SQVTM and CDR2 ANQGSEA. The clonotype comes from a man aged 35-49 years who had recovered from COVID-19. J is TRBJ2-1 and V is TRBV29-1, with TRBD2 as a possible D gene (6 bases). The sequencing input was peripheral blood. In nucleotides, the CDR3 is TGCAGCGTTGCGGGACTCTCGAGCTCCTACAATGAGCAGTTCTTC. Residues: CSVAGLSSSYNEQFF.